Listed below are T cell receptor beta chains from one sample, sequenced in a study of neoadjuvant nivolumab and ipilimumab in lung cancer. This table comes from immunoSEQ multiplex PCR, and its TCRdb copy is limited to in-frame clones, with some not included. The table has approximately 26,000 clones, over 80% seen once. Sequencing used peripheral blood, obtained before neoadjuvant nivolumab, alone or with ipilimumab. All receptors derive from an adult with non-small cell lung cancer. Each CDR3 is given with its conserved first and last residue. D genes are given only for firm matches. Clone size is stated in some rows and not others, as once, few, many or a class when expanded.

>TRBV18|TRBJ1-4|.|.
CASSPKRTATNEKLFF
TGTGCCAGCTCACCAAAACGCACAGCAACTAATGAAAAACTGTTTTTT
>TRBV7-3|TRBJ2-7|.|.
CASSPHGAGLSEQYF
TGTGCCAGCAGCCCGCACGGGGCGGGTCTAAGCGAGCAGTACTTC
>TRBV7-2|TRBJ2-7|.|.
CASSLMGTLGDEQYF
TGTGCCAGCAGCTTAATGGGCACCCTGGGGGACGAGCAGTACTTC
>TRBV29-1|TRBJ1-2|.|.
CSARTEENYGYTF
TGCAGCGCGCGGACGGAGGAGAACTATGGCTACACCTTC
>TRBV5-4|TRBJ1-1|.|.
CASSLTGGSTEAFF
TGTGCCAGCAGCTTGACGGGGGGGAGCACTGAAGCTTTCTTT
>TRBV29-1|TRBJ1-5|.|.
CSVADSADQPQHF
TGCAGCGTTGCTGACAGCGCAGATCAGCCCCAGCATTTT
>TRBV11-2|TRBJ2-2|.|TRBD2
CASSIGLATGELFF
TGTGCCAGCAGCATCGGACTAGCGACGGGGGAGCTGTTTTTT
>TRBV6-5|TRBJ1-5|.|.
CASSSAGKDQPQHF
TGTGCCAGCAGTTCCGCCGGGAAGGACCAGCCCCAGCATTTT
>TRBV18|TRBJ2-7|once|TRBD2
CASSPLNGLAGEQYF
TGTGCCAGCTCACCACTGAATGGACTAGCTGGGGAGCAGTACTTC
>TRBV15|TRBJ2-5|.|.
CATSITSTLAGETQYF
TGTGCCACCAGCATTACCTCGACTTTGGCGGGAGAGACCCAGTACTTC
>TRBV7-3|TRBJ2-3|.|.
CASSLRVGVSTDTQYF
TGTGCCAGCAGCTTAAGGGTGGGGGTCAGCACAGATACGCAGTATTTT
>TRBV7-2|TRBJ2-3|.|.
CASSLGVSGGSTDTQYF
TGTGCCAGCAGCTTAGGTGTTAGCGGAGGATCCACAGATACGCAGTATTTT
>TRBV28|TRBJ1-1|.|.
CASSDGGSGTEAFF
TGTGCCAGCAGTGACGGAGGAAGTGGGACTGAAGCTTTCTTT
>TRBV6-6|TRBJ1-1|.|.
CASHGRMNTEAFF
TGTGCCAGCCATGGACGTATGAACACTGAAGCTTTCTTT
>TRBV7-2|TRBJ2-5|.|TRBD1
CASSLDREETQYF
TGTGCCAGCAGCTTGGACAGGGAAGAGACCCAGTACTTC
>TRBV5-5|TRBJ1-5|.|.
CASSFMVDQAQHF
TGTGCCAGCAGCTTCATGGTTGATCAGGCCCAGCATTTT